This passage covers 24 T cell receptor beta chains from one sample sequenced in a study of CD8 T cells in ankylosing spondylitis. TCRdb itself ran the 5' RACE reads through MiXCR, one entry per CDR3 protein. The sample has 290,000 or so distinct CDR3 sequences; less than 25% are singletons. Input material: blood, either unsorted or a sorted T cell fraction (not recorded which). The receptors stem from a female donor with ankylosing spondylitis or in good health (not recorded which).

This clonotype was counted only a few times. This rearrangement joins TRBV10-3 to TRBJ1-1; D unclear. The CDR3 contains 15 residues. Germline CDR1 reads ENHRY; CDR2 reads SYGVKD. Trimming took off 6 bases at V and 1 base at J, with 15 bases between the two ends. In nucleotides, the CDR3 is TGTGCCATCAGGTCGGACGGCCCTCGGAACACTGAAGCTTTCTTT. Protein: CAIRSDGPRNTEAFF.

This chain joins TRBV10-1 and TRBJ2-7, with a weak D call TRBD1 (5 bases). V gave up 3 bases and J gave up 4 bases, with 13 bases separating them. The CDR3 is 14 residues long. Germline CDR1 is WNHNN and CDR2 is SYGVQD (reference sequence). The CDR3, as DNA: TGCGCCAGCAGTGATCCGGACACCGGTTACGAGCAGTACTTC. Translating it yields CASSDPDTGYEQYF.

This clonotype was observed a few times. V is TRBV30 and J is TRBJ2-7; 7 bases are a match to TRBD1. The CDR3 is 11 amino acids. Germline V CDR1 and CDR2: GTSNPN, SVGIG (reference sequence). The V segment lost 5 bases and the J segment 6 bases; nucleotides outside the gene matches: 4. The CDR3 region has the DNA TGTGCCTGGTCAGACAGGGTCGAGCAGTACTTC. This sequence encodes CAWSDRVEQYF.

V usage is TRBV20-1 and J usage is TRBJ1-2; a possible D gene is TRBD1 (5 bases). The length of the CDR3 is 12 residues. The germline CDR1 and CDR2 sequences are DFQATT and SNEGSKA (reference sequence). V was shortened by 3 bases and J by 4 bases, with 9 bases between the two germline ends. The CDR3 loop is CSASPDSYGYTF. The CDR3 DNA follows: TGCAGTGCTAGTCCCGACAGCTATGGCTACACCTTC.

This clonotype turned up a few times. V is TRBV20-1 and J is TRBJ2-1; TRBD2 might be the D (5 bases). CDR1 is DFQATT, CDR2 SNEGSKA, per germline (reference sequence). This CDR3 is built from 15 residues. V was trimmed by 7 bases and J by 4 bases, leaving 20 bases between them. CDR3 sequence (DNA): TGCAGTGATTCGTTCTCACTAGGCGGATACAATGAGCAGTTCTTC. Residues: CSDSFSLGGYNEQFF.

To note about this clonotype: A single base separates this from a much larger clone, so it may be a read error. The chain couples TRBV14 to TRBJ1-3; D is ambiguous. This CDR3 has 12 amino acids. Germline V gene sequence: CDR1 SGHDN, CDR2 FVKESK. CDR3 nucleotides: TGTGCCAGCAGCCCTCGCGGAATCACCATATATTTT. Protein: CASSPRGITIYF.

This clonotype turned up a few times. V gene TRBV7-2 combines with J gene TRBJ1-4; maybe TRBD1 (6 bases). This CDR3 has 14 amino acids. The germline V gene encodes CDR1 SGHTA and CDR2 FQGNSA. With 5 bases removed from V and 4 bases from J, the gap between germline ends came to 11 bases. The CDR3 coding sequence is TGTGCCAGCAGCGCAGGACAGCTTAATGAAAAACTGTTTTTT. Protein sequence: CASSAGQLNEKLFF.

The DNA of the CDR3 is TGTGCTAGTGGTTTGATCCTACAGGGGGACTCGGGAGATACGCAGTATTTT. This codes for CASGLILQGDSGDTQYF. The chain has TRBV12-5 and TRBJ2-3, with 8 nucleotides matching TRBD1. CDR3 size: 17 residues. V lost 2 bases and J lost 5; bases outside the gene matches: 12. The germline V gene encodes CDR1 LGHNT and CDR2 FRNRAP.

This clonotype has just a few counts. CDR3 residues: CSAVTQANTEAFF. The CDR3 DNA reads as TGCAGCGCCGTCACCCAGGCCAACACTGAAGCTTTCTTT. V is TRBV29-1 and J is TRBJ1-1; D is unresolved. V dropped 7 bases and J dropped 2 bases, with 14 bases sitting between them. The CDR3 runs to 13 residues. Germline values: CDR1 SQVTM, CDR2 ANQGSEA. The variable domain in full, with the rest retrieved from reference TRBV29-1 and TRBJ1-1, is SAVISQKPSRDICQRGTSLTIQCQVDSQVTMMFWYRQQPGQSLTLIATANQGSEATYESGFVIDKFPISRPNLTFSTLTVSNMSPEDSSIYLCSAVTQANTEAFFGQGTRLTVV.

This clonotype was observed at least ten times. The CDR3 spells CASSPLAGGRYNEQFF. The CDR3 nucleotides read TGTGCCAGCAGCCCTCTAGCGGGGGGGAGGTACAATGAGCAGTTCTTC. This chain joins TRBV7-2 and TRBJ2-1; 12 bases fit TRBD2. J was trimmed by 4 bases and V by 5 bases; bases with no gene match: 6. The CDR3 spans 16 residues. CDR1 SGHTA and CDR2 FQGNSA come from the germline V gene.

The table lists this clonotype with many counts. This chain connects TRBV6-5 to TRBJ2-6; D call uncertain. V lost 2 bases and J lost 0, with 5 bases in between. The CDR3 runs 15 residues. CDR1 is MNHEY and CDR2 is SVGAGI in the germline V gene. The CDR3 bases are TGTGCCAGCAGTTACGATTCCTCTGGGGCCAACGTCCTGACTTTC. Translation: CASSYDSSGANVLTF.

The chain joins TRBV7-2 to TRBJ2-2, with 12 bases lining up with TRBD2. The germline V gene encodes CDR1 SGHTA and CDR2 FQGNSA. This CDR3 is built from 15 residues. The trim removed 5 bases at V and 5 bases at J, leaving 3 bases unmatched. CDR3 nucleotides: TGTGCCAGCAGCAAAACTAGCGGGAGGACCGGGGAGCTGTTTTTT. Translation: CASSKTSGRTGELFF.

V is TRBV12-5 and J is TRBJ1-2; D ambiguous. Deletions cut 3 bases from V and 5 bases from J, with 7 bases between. Germline lookup yields CDR1 LGHNT and CDR2 FRNRAP. CDR3 length: 12 residues. CDR3 loop: CASGFGVYGYTF. The CDR3 DNA is TGTGCTAGTGGTTTTGGGGTTTATGGCTACACCTTC.

V and J are TRBV4-2 and TRBJ1-1; TRBD1 is a possible D gene (6 bases). Per germline, CDR1 LGHNA and CDR2 YNFKEQ. Trimming stripped 6 bases from V and 4 bases from J, with 24 bases between. There are 17 residues in the CDR3. The CDR3 sequence is CASSPRSGGAVSTEAFF. The CDR3 bases are TGTGCCAGCAGTCCCAGGTCCGGGGGCGCAGTAAGCACTGAAGCTTTCTTT.

The rearrangement uses TRBV3-1 and TRBJ2-1; 10 bases are shared with TRBD2. The CDR3 runs to 16 residues. CDR1 and CDR2 from the germline V gene are LGHDT and YNNKEL (reference sequence). The V segment lost 4 bases and the J segment 7 bases; nucleotides outside the gene matches: 10. The CDR3 DNA follows: TGTGCCAGCAGCCTAGGGTCTAGCGGGAGTTTGAATGAGCAGTTCTTC. The encoded protein is CASSLGSSGSLNEQFF.

This chain uses TRBV20-1 with TRBJ1-6; 7 bases align to TRBD1. Trimming cost V 0 bases and J 11 bases; bases outside gene matches: 10. The CDR3 runs 15 residues. CDR1 is DFQATT and CDR2 is SNEGSKA in the germline V gene (reference sequence). CDR3 coding DNA: TGCAGTGCTAGAGATCGCGGCCAACAGGGGACACCCCTCCACTTT. It translates to CSARDRGQQGTPLHF.

This chain uses TRBV5-1 with TRBJ2-7; 8 nucleotides align to TRBD1. Germline CDR1 and CDR2: SGHRS and YFSETQ. The CDR3 covers 14 residues. The trim removed 4 bases at V and 4 bases at J, leaving 7 bases unmatched. The CDR3 region is CASSISGGFYEQYF. As DNA, the CDR3 is TGCGCCAGCAGCATCTCAGGGGGCTTTTACGAGCAGTACTTC.

This clonotype was seen only a few times. J is TRBJ2-3 and V is TRBV4-3; TRBD2 agrees at 7 bases. This CDR3 is 19 amino acids long. Per germline, CDR1 LGHNA and CDR2 YSLEER. The V and J ends lost 0 bases and 1 base, in that order; junction bases with no gene match: 13. The DNA for the CDR3 is TGCGCCAGCAGCCAAGATCAAAGGAGGGCTAGCGGAGGCACAGATACGCAGTATTTT. This codes for CASSQDQRRASGGTDTQYF.

J is TRBJ2-2 and V is TRBV27; a weak D match, TRBD2 (5 bases). Trimming shortened V by 2 bases and J by 6 bases, and 16 bases separated the two germline ends. CDR1 is MNHEY, CDR2 SMNVEV, per germline (reference sequence). The length of the CDR3 is 16 residues. This CDR3 is CASSLEGDLLAGELFF. CDR3 in DNA: TGTGCCAGCAGTTTAGAGGGAGACCTACTCGCCGGGGAGCTGTTTTTT.

The rearrangement links TRBV6-1 to TRBJ1-5; no clear D gene. CDR3 length: 15 amino acids. CDR1 and CDR2 (germline): MNHNS, SASEGT. The V and J ends lost 7 bases and 2 bases respectively, with 15 bases between them. In nucleotides, the CDR3 is TGTGCCAGCATGACCGGGTATCTTGGCAATCAGCCCCAGCATTTT. It yields the protein CASMTGYLGNQPQHF.

This clonotype turned up a few times. The chain links TRBV7-9 to TRBJ1-1; no firm D call. Trimming took off 4 bases at V and 0 bases at J, with 9 bases between the two ends. CDR3 length equals 14 residues. Germline loops: CDR1 SEHNR, CDR2 FQNEAQ (reference sequence). CDR3 sequence reads: CASSSMRLNTEAFF. The CDR3 bases are TGTGCCAGCAGCTCTATGCGATTGAACACTGAAGCTTTCTTT.

This clonotype showed up just a few times. The chain carries TRBV12-3 or TRBV12-4 and TRBJ2-1; TRBD1 agrees at 7 bases. Trimming removed 6 bases from V and 1 base from J; junction bases left unmatched: 6. The CDR3 loop spans 15 amino acids. The DNA for the CDR3 is TGTGCCAGCAGCCCCGGGACAGTTTCCTACAATGAGCAGTTCTTC. Residues: CASSPGTVSYNEQFF.

This clonotype appeared many times. The rearrangement links TRBV7-2 to TRBJ2-1; D perhaps matches TRBD2 (5 bases). The CDR3 covers 14 residues. Germline CDR1 SGHTA, CDR2 FQGNSA. V lost 2 bases to trimming and J lost 5 bases, with 10 bases between them. Written as DNA, the CDR3 is TGTGCCAGCAGCTTACCCTCGACTAACAATGAGCAGTTCTTC. It codes for CASSLPSTNNEQFF. Drawing the rest from reference TRBV7-2 and TRBJ2-1, the complete variable domain is GAGVSQSPSNKVTEKGKDVELRCDPISGHTALYWYRQSLGQGLEFLIYFQGNSAPDKSGLPSDRFSAERTGGSVSTLTIQRTQQEDSAVYLCASSLPSTNNEQFFGPGTRLTVL.

This clonotype has a handful of counts. J is TRBJ2-1 and V is TRBV6-2 or TRBV6-3; 9 nucleotides match TRBD2. Germline lookup yields CDR1 MNHEY and CDR2 SVGEGT. The CDR3 consists of 14 residues. Trimming at V came to 6 bases and at J to 10 bases, leaving 10 bases not matched to a gene. The CDR3 here is CASSRGGETGEQFF. For the CDR3, the DNA is TGTGCCAGCAGCCGCGGGGGGGAGACGGGCGAGCAGTTCTTC.